Here is one T cell receptor beta chain with its context. The antigen remains undetermined. The sample originates from a study of human thymus T cells. Points from the study as a whole: Thymic as well as blood repertoires seemed to favor certain V and J genes unevenly. The related literature has documented a marked overlap of thymic repertoires among unrelated individuals.

Thymic samples were excised during corrective heart operations. Assay used: immunoSEQ multiplex PCR; TCRdb lists only in-frame clones, some missing. The data hold tens of thousands of clones, with around 95% observed a single time. This clonotype was sampled from a girl less than two years old with a congenital heart defect but otherwise immunologically healthy. Sequences were obtained from thymus tissue.

CDR3 protein: CASSPWVAGTSEQYF. In nucleotides, the CDR3 is TGTGCCAGCTCCCCGTGGGTAGCGGGGACCTCCGAGCAGTACTTC. This chain links TRBV18 with TRBJ2-7; 8 bases are shared with TRBD2. Germline V gene data show CDR1 as KGHSH and CDR2 as LQKENI. This CDR3 has 15 amino acids. J was trimmed by 6 bases and V by 6 bases; bases with no gene match: 13.